The clone carrying this TCR beta chain came up once. Its specificity is not known. This CDR3 is 14 amino acids long. V lost 2 bases and J lost 3, with 9 bases in between. Germline CDR1 SGDLS, CDR2 YYNGEE. This sample is part of a study of yellow fever vaccine responses in identical twins. Findings and limits, study-wide: Twins' vaccine T cell response reportedly gave the appearance of partial convergence and partial personalization.

Each CDR3 protein gets one entry after TCRdb re-called the RT-PCR reads with MiXCR. This sample carries 13,000 or so distinct CDR3 sequences, 84% of them seen once, and the ten largest clones take about 1.5%. Sequenced here: T cells from blood (PBMCs), unsorted or a sorted subset (not recorded which), sampled before or after yellow fever vaccination (not recorded which). V is TRBV9 and J is TRBJ2-4; D not resolved. The sequence came from a woman aged 18-30 years who received the yellow fever vaccine. For the CDR3, the DNA is TGTGCCAGCAGCGTTGGACCGATCAAAAACATTCAGTACTTC. Amino acid sequence: CASSVGPIKNIQYF.